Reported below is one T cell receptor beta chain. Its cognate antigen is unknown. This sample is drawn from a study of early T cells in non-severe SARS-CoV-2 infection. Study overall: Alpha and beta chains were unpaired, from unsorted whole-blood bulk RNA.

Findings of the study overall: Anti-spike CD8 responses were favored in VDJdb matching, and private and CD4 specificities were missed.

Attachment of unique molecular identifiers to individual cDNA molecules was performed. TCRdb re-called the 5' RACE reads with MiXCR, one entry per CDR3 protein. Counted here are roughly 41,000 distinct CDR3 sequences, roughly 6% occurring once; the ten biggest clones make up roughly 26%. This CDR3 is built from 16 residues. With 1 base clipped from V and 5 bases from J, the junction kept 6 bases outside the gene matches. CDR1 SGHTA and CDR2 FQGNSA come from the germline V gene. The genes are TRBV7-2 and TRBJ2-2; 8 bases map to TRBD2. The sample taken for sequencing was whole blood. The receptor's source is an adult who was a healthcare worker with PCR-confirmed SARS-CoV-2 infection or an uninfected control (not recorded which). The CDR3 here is CASSLGVAGPTGELFF. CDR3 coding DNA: TGTGCCAGCAGCTTAGGGGTAGCGGGGCCAACCGGGGAGCTGTTTTTT.